The rows below give T cell receptor beta chains drawn from one sample of a study of cytomegalovirus exposure and HLA in healthy donors. Data came from immunoSEQ multiplex PCR; TCRdb stores just in-frame clones and leaves some out. The sample yields 150,000 to 250,000 clones, about 81% seen once. The sample consisted of PBMCs. Receptors originate from a woman aged 25 to 45 in good health and CMV-seronegative. Each CDR3 is given with its conserved first and last residue. A D gene is named only where the DNA matches it firmly. Not all rows give a size; the values are once, few, many and, for expanded clones, a class.

CDR3 DNA	CDR3 protein	V gene	J gene	clone size	D gene
TGTGCCAGTGCCCCCGGGACTAGCGGGAGCAATGAGCAGTTCTTC	CASAPGTSGSNEQFF	TRBV6-1	TRBJ2-1	once	TRBD2
TGTGCCAGCCGCCCGGGGGTCGGGCGGTATAATTCACCCCTCCACTTT	CASRPGVGRYNSPLHF	TRBV2	TRBJ1-6	once	.
TGTGCCAGCAGACTTTACAGAGACTATGGCTACACCTTC	CASRLYRDYGYTF	TRBV6-5	TRBJ1-2	.	.
TGTGCTAGTGGTTTGGAACAGGTTGAGACCCAGTACTTC	CASGLEQVETQYF	TRBV12-5	TRBJ2-5	few	.
TGTGCCAGCCCCCACCCCAAGGGGGTCCAGCCCCAGCATTTT	CASPHPKGVQPQHF	TRBV6-5	TRBJ1-5	few	.
TGCGCCAGCAGCCAACCCCCCGGGACAGAAGCTTTCTTT	CASSQPPGTEAFF	TRBV4-1	TRBJ1-1	.	.
TGTGCCACCAGCCCAACTAGCGGGGCCTACAATGAGCAGTTCTTC	CATSPTSGAYNEQFF	TRBV15	TRBJ2-1	once	TRBD2
TGTGCCAGCTCGCCCCCTAGCGGGATCCACGAGCAGTACTTC	CASSPPSGIHEQYF	TRBV19	TRBJ2-7	.	TRBD2
TGTGCCAGTAATGACAGGGAACGTGGCTACACCTTC	CASNDRERGYTF	TRBV19	TRBJ1-2	.	TRBD1
TGTGCCAGCAGCCCGCGGGACAGGGGATACGAGCAGTACTTC	CASSPRDRGYEQYF	TRBV7-6	TRBJ2-7	.	TRBD1
TGTGCCATCAGTGGCGTGAGGAATGAGCAGTTCTTC	CAISGVRNEQFF	TRBV10-3	TRBJ2-1	.	.
TGTGCCAGTAGTATAAACAGGAACACTGAAGCTTTCTTT	CASSINRNTEAFF	TRBV19	TRBJ1-1	.	.
TGCGCCAGCAGTTCGACTGGGTCCTACGAGCAGTACTTC	CASSSTGSYEQYF	TRBV5-1	TRBJ2-7	.	.
TGTGCCAGCAGTTTAGGGACAGGGAGAATGAGGGGCACAGATACGCAGTATTTT	CASSLGTGRMRGTDTQYF	TRBV27	TRBJ2-3	.	TRBD1
TGCGCCAGCAGCTTACAAAGGACAGGGAGGGACACTGAAGCTTTCTTT	CASSLQRTGRDTEAFF	TRBV5-1	TRBJ1-1	.	TRBD1
TGTGCCAGCAGTTACGGGACAGGGAGGGGCTACACCTTC	CASSYGTGRGYTF	TRBV27	TRBJ1-2	.	TRBD1
TGTGCCAGTAGTCGGAGCGGGGGAGCTCCTTATGGCTACACCTTC	CASSRSGGAPYGYTF	TRBV19	TRBJ1-2	.	.
TGTGCCAGCACCGGTGTCTCCTACAATGAGCAGTTCTTC	CASTGVSYNEQFF	TRBV27	TRBJ2-1	few	.
TGTGCCAGCAGTTTAGCTGGACAGGGATCCTACGAGCAGTACTTC	CASSLAGQGSYEQYF	TRBV27	TRBJ2-7	.	TRBD1
TGTGCCAGTAGTATGGGAGGAAGATCCACTCAGCCCCAGCATTTT	CASSMGGRSTQPQHF	TRBV19	TRBJ1-5	few	.
TGCAGCGTGGGGGGGACTAGCGGGAGGAATGAGCAGTTCTTC	CSVGGTSGRNEQFF	TRBV29-1	TRBJ2-1	.	TRBD2
TGTGCCAGCAGCGTAGGCCAGAGACAGGGAGAAGAGACCCAGTACTTC	CASSVGQRQGEETQYF	TRBV9	TRBJ2-5	.	TRBD1
TGCGCCAGCACCCGACTAGCGGGAGAGACCGGGGAGCTGTTTTTT	CASTRLAGETGELFF	TRBV5-1	TRBJ2-2	.	TRBD2
TGTGCCAGCAGTTGGGGCAGGATGAACACTGAAGCTTTCTTT	CASSWGRMNTEAFF	TRBV6-5	TRBJ1-1	.	.
TGTGCCAGCAGCTACCCGCGACAGGGCTGGGGTAATTCACCCCTCCACTTT	CASSYPRQGWGNSPLHF	TRBV7-6	TRBJ1-6	.	TRBD1
TGCGCCAGCAGCCAAGAACTAGCGGGGGCCCAGAATGAGCAGTTCTTC	CASSQELAGAQNEQFF	TRBV4-1	TRBJ2-1	.	TRBD2
TGTGCCAGCAGTGACGCGCCTACCCGAAGGAGCTCCTACGAGCAGTACTTC	CASSDAPTRRSSYEQYF	TRBV6-4	TRBJ2-7	.	.
TGTGCCAGCAGCTTATATGCAGGGTATAATTCACCCCTCCACTTT	CASSLYAGYNSPLHF	TRBV7-3	TRBJ1-6	.	.
TGCGCCAGCAGCTCGGGAGGACTGACCTCTGGAAACACCATATATTTT	CASSSGGLTSGNTIYF	TRBV5-1	TRBJ1-3	many	.
TGTGCCAGCAGAATCGGACTAGCGGGAGAGGAGACCCAGTACTTC	CASRIGLAGEETQYF	TRBV6-5	TRBJ2-5	few	TRBD2
TGTGCCAGCAGCTGGTGGGGAGGCGAGACCCAGTACTTC	CASSWWGGETQYF	TRBV7-2	TRBJ2-5	.	.
TGTGCCAGCAGCCCCGCGGGACAGGGAATCGAGACCCAGTACTTC	CASSPAGQGIETQYF	TRBV5-6	TRBJ2-5	.	TRBD1
TGCGCCAGCAGCCCTGTAGCGGGGTGGGAGACCCAGTACTTC	CASSPVAGWETQYF	TRBV5-1	TRBJ2-5	once	TRBD2
TGTGCCTGGAGTGGGACAGGGGCATTGCTCGGTCAGCCCCAGCATTTT	CAWSGTGALLGQPQHF	TRBV30	TRBJ1-5	.	TRBD1
TGCGCCAGCAGCTTGGTTTCAGGTGCTGAGGAGCAGTACTTC	CASSLVSGAEEQYF	TRBV5-1	TRBJ2-7	once	.
TGTGCCAGCACCCAGATACAGGGGGGAAGGGGCACTGAAGCTTTCTTT	CASTQIQGGRGTEAFF	TRBV9	TRBJ1-1	.	TRBD1
TGTGCCAGCAGTTTCCGGGACAGGGGAGGTTGGAGCAATCAGCCCCAGCATTTT	CASSFRDRGGWSNQPQHF	TRBV28	TRBJ1-5	.	TRBD1
TGTGCCAGCAGTTTATATAGGGTAGGAGGAGGTGTAAATTCACCCCTCCACTTT	CASSLYRVGGGVNSPLHF	TRBV28	TRBJ1-6	.	.
TGTGCCGGGGGGGCAGACGGTACCTCCTACGAGCAGTACTTC	CAGGADGTSYEQYF	TRBV5-4	TRBJ2-7	.	.
TGTGCCAGCAGTGATTTGTGGGGGCCCGCTGCAACTAATGAAAAACTGTTTTTT	CASSDLWGPAATNEKLFF	TRBV2	TRBJ1-4	.	.
TGTGCCAGCAGTGGGGGCAGGGGCAGATATGGCTACACCTTC	CASSGGRGRYGYTF	TRBV28	TRBJ1-2	.	.
TGTGCCAGCAGTTTATCGCTGGGCTCCTACAGGGGAAACAATTCACCCCTCCACTTT	CASSLSLGSYRGNNSPLHF	TRBV27	TRBJ1-6	.	TRBD1
TGTGCCAGCAGCCTCACCGGGACAGGGCACTACGAGCAGTACTTC	CASSLTGTGHYEQYF	TRBV4-2	TRBJ2-7	.	TRBD1
TGTGCCTGGGGGGGGGCGGCCTCCCCAGAAAAACTGTTTTTT	CAWGGAASPEKLFF	TRBV30	TRBJ1-4	once	.
TGTGCCAGCAGTTACAGGGGGCAATACGAGCAGTACTTC	CASSYRGQYEQYF	TRBV28	TRBJ2-7	.	TRBD1
TGCAGCGCGGGGGACAATCAGCCCCAGCATTTT	CSAGDNQPQHF	TRBV20-1	TRBJ1-5	.	.
TGTGCCAGCAGGGAATACCTACAGGGGAATGAGCAGTTCTTC	CASREYLQGNEQFF	TRBV6-1	TRBJ2-1	.	TRBD1
TGTGCCAGTAGTACCTTCTTGGGGCGAAACTATGGCTACACCTTC	CASSTFLGRNYGYTF	TRBV19	TRBJ1-2	.	.
TGTGCCAGCAGCGGACAGGGGTCCGTCGGGGCCCAGTACTTC	CASSGQGSVGAQYF	TRBV6-5	TRBJ2-5	.	TRBD1
TGTGCCAGTAATAGAGCTTTGGGGGGAAACTATGGCTACACCTTC	CASNRALGGNYGYTF	TRBV19	TRBJ1-2	.	.
TGTGCCAGCAGTCACAGGGGAATTAGGTCCTACGAGCAGTACTTC	CASSHRGIRSYEQYF	TRBV28	TRBJ2-7	.	TRBD1
TGCGCCAGCAGTCCGGACAGGGGGCTAGCTACAGATACGCAGTATTTT	CASSPDRGLATDTQYF	TRBV10-1	TRBJ2-3	.	TRBD1
TGCGCCAGCAGCTTGGCCCCAGGTATGAACACCGGGGAGCTGTTTTTT	CASSLAPGMNTGELFF	TRBV5-1	TRBJ2-2	.	.